This T cell receptor (beta chain) was profiled in a study of T-cell memory formation after mild COVID-19. TCRalpha and TCRbeta libraries used 5'RACE with constant-segment primers and UMIs. TCRdb passed the 5' RACE reads through MiXCR, listing each CDR3 protein once. The data show hundreds of thousands of distinct CDR3 sequences, roughly 22% seen once. The CDR3 length is 17 residues. The junction had 9 bases not matched to a gene; V was cut back by 0 bases and J by 6 bases. Germline assignment: CDR1 SGDLS and CDR2 YYNGEE. Findings of the study overall: Pre-infection memory held some responding clones, suggesting pre-existing cross-reactive T cells responded. SARS-CoV-2 specificity of second-wave clones peaking day 37 was unconfirmed.

This clonotype occurred a few times. The antigen remains unidentified. The source of this sequence is an adult woman who had mild COVID-19 (a few samples of this study predate the infection). Cell type and time point are not known. V and J are TRBV9 and TRBJ2-1; TRBD1 aligns across 10 bases. Sequenced: PBMCs or a T cell subset sorted from them (not recorded which). In DNA form, the CDR3 reads TGTGCCAGCAGCGTAGTGGGGCTAGACAGGGGGCGCAATGAGCAGTTCTTC. It encodes CASSVVGLDRGRNEQFF.